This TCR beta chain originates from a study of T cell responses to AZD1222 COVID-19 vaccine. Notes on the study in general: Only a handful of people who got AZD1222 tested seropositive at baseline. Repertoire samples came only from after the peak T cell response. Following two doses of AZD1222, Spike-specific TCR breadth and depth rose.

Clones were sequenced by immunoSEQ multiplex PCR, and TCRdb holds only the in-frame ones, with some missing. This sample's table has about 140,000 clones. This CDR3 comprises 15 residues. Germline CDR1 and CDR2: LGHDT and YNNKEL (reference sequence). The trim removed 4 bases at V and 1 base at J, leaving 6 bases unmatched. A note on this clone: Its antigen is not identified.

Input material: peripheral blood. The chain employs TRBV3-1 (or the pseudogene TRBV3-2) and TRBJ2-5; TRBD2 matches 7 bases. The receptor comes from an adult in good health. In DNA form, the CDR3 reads TGTGCCAGCAGCCGGGACGGGGGGATCCAAGAGACCCAGTACTTC. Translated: CASSRDGGIQETQYF.